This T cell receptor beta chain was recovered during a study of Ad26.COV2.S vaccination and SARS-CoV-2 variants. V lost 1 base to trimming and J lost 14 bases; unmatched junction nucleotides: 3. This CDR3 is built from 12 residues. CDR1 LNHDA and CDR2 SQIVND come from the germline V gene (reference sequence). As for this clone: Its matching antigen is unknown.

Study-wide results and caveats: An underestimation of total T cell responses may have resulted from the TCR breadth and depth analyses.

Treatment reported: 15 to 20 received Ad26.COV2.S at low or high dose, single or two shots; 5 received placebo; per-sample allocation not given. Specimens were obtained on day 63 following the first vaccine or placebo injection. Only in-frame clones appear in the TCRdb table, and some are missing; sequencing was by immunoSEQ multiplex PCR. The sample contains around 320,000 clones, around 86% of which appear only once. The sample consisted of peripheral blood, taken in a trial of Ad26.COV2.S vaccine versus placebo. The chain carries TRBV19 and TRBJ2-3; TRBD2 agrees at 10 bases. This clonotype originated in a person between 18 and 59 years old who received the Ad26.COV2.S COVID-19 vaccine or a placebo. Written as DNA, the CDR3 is TGTGCCAGTAGTATAGGGCTAGCGGGGGTGTATTTT. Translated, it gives CASSIGLAGVYF.